The source of this T cell receptor beta chain is a study of CD8 T cells in ankylosing spondylitis. Study results and limitations: Matched ankylosing spondylitis synovial fluid reportedly contained a significantly enriched population of disease-linked clones. Disease-linked clones bore a CD8+ phenotype, appearing relatively rarely in peripheral blood. Ankylosing spondylitis blood seemed to carry a telltale TCR beta motif made of fewer than 10 highly homologous variants. Prior literature has documented some motif variants in synovial fluid and blood from reactive arthritis.

Turning to this clonotype: What it binds is unknown.

Germline loops: CDR1 SEHNR, CDR2 FQNEAQ (reference sequence). The CDR3 length is 13 residues. Unmatched junction bases numbered 4, after V lost 3 bases and J lost 6 bases. Construction of TCR beta libraries was performed using quantitative 5'-RACE with molecular barcodes. TCRdb redid the calling of the 5' RACE reads with MiXCR, one entry per CDR3 protein. The sample includes 350,000 or so distinct CDR3 sequences, approximately 8.2% of them seen just once. The TCR comes from a male donor with ankylosing spondylitis. V usage is TRBV7-9 and J usage is TRBJ2-7; 8 bases fit TRBD1. Material for sequencing was blood, either unsorted or a sorted T cell fraction (not recorded which). The CDR3 bases are TGTGCCAGCAGCTTCGGGACAGGCTTCGAGCAGTACTTC. Its protein is CASSFGTGFEQYF. Complete variable domain (other parts from reference TRBV7-9 and TRBJ2-7): DTGVSQNPRHKITKRGQNVTFRCDPISEHNRLYWYRQTLGQGPEFLTYFQNEAQLEKSRLLSDRFSAERPKGSFSTLEIQRTEQGDSAMYLCASSFGTGFEQYFGPGTRLTVT.